This T cell receptor (beta chain) was captured in a study of cytomegalovirus exposure and HLA in healthy donors. Whole-study findings and limits: The number of N-insertions in an Asian-associated ancestry cluster was reportedly below the 666-donor mean in a later analysis.

With 60 Vbeta and 13 Jbeta primers, the PCR was carried out. The table came from immunoSEQ multiplex PCR; TCRdb's copy has only in-frame clones and leaves some out. Among approximately 180,000 clones, around 90% were seen once, and the ten largest hold approximately 1.7%. Trimming cost V 0 bases and J 8 bases, with 19 bases left between them. CDR3 length: 15 amino acids. The germline V gene encodes CDR1 GTSNPN and CDR2 SVGIG (reference sequence). At sampling all donors were nominally healthy, likely with unrecorded immune exposures. As concerns this clone: Its antigen remains unidentified.

The chain joins TRBV30 to TRBJ1-2; possibly TRBD1 for D (5 bases). The sample taken for sequencing was PBMCs. The source of this sequence is a young woman in good health and CMV-seronegative. The CDR3 region is CAWSVIGGAPPGYTF. The CDR3 DNA follows: TGTGCCTGGAGTGTAATAGGAGGGGCCCCTCCCGGCTACACCTTC.